This T cell receptor beta chain was recorded in a study of T cell changes during pregnancy in multiple sclerosis. Germline CDR1 and CDR2: SGHNT and YYREEE (reference sequence). V was trimmed by 0 bases and J by 15 bases, leaving 18 bases between them. The length of the CDR3 is 14 residues. Assay: immunoSEQ multiplex PCR; the TCRdb copy retains only in-frame clones and omits some. In the table there are about 68,000 clones, about 90% of which are singletons. The TCR originated in a female donor with multiple sclerosis, enrolled in a pregnancy study. The chain has TRBV5-4 and TRBJ2-2; D possibly corresponds to TRBD2 (6 bases). The sequences come from peripheral blood, collected in the second trimester of pregnancy. The CDR3 nucleotides are TGTGCCAGCAGCTTGGACAGCACCGGGGAGGCGATGTTTTTT. This encodes CASSLDSTGEAMFF.